The clone carrying this T cell receptor beta chain occurred many times. The data were taken from a study of T-cell reconstitution after alpha-beta-depleted transplantation in children. Preparing the TCRbeta library involved the use of unique molecular identifiers. In TCRdb, the PCR reads were re-called with MiXCR into one record per CDR3 protein. This table holds a few hundred thousand distinct CDR3 sequences, around 9.9% found once. Here the sequenced sample was PBMCs from the stem cell graft donor, taken from the stem cell graft. This TCR was sampled from a human donor who donated a stem cell graft to a child with acute myeloid leukemia.

The DNA for the CDR3 is TGTGCCATCAGTGAAGAACCCGGGACAGGGGATAACACCGGGGAGCTGTTTTTT. Its translation: CAISEEPGTGDNTGELFF. V and J are TRBV10-3 and TRBJ2-2; 10 positions agree with TRBD1. Unmatched junction bases numbered 9, after V lost 3 bases and J lost 2 bases. Germline-derived CDR1 and CDR2 are ENHRY and SYGVKD. This CDR3 region has 18 residues.